This T cell receptor (beta chain) was obtained from a study of beta chain features in type 1 diabetes. V was clipped by 4 bases and J by 6 bases; unmatched bases: 9. In germline, CDR1 is SGHRS, CDR2 YFSETQ. CDR3 length equals 14 residues. By way of CD45RO/CCR7/CD25/CD127/CD95/CD27, the CD4+ regulatory, stem cell-like memory, central memory and naive cells were sorted. What was sequenced were expressed TCRB transcripts, since all of the isolated RNA had been reverse transcribed. The average read count of naive, central memory and regulatory T cell samples was around 3.6 million. Assay: immunoSEQ multiplex PCR; the TCRdb copy retains only in-frame clones and omits some. The sample has some 150,000 clones, roughly 10% seen once. This clone was seen a few times.

The J gene is TRBJ2-7, the V gene TRBV5-1; 8 bases agree with TRBD1. The sequenced sample consisted of central memory CD4+ T cells from blood. The sequence derives from a woman aged 40 to 50 in good health. CDR3 sequence reads: CASSPGQGGLEQYF. In DNA, the CDR3 is TGCGCCAGCAGCCCCGGACAGGGAGGTCTCGAGCAGTACTTC.